The source of this TCR beta chain is a study of T cell responses to AZD1222 COVID-19 vaccine. Study observations and caveats: There were vaccine-associated CD4 TCRs across spike, dominant at 160-218 and 743-854. Clonal diversity was possibly underestimated, and the donors were mostly white British, with more females. The study sampled repertoires only after the peak T cell response. Unmutated variant regions are reportedly targeted by nearly half of spike-specific TCRs.

Clones were sequenced by immunoSEQ multiplex PCR, and TCRdb holds only the in-frame ones, with some missing. The table records about 70,000 clones, approximately 90% of them present only once. The CDR3 spans 13 residues. Germline V gene sequence: CDR1 PRHDT, CDR2 FYEKMQ (reference sequence). Trimming at V came to 4 bases and at J to 7 bases, leaving 5 bases not matched to a gene. Comments on this clone: What it recognizes is unknown.

Sequencing used peripheral blood, obtained 28 days after the second AZD1222 dose. The chain couples TRBV13 to TRBJ1-1, with TRBD1 identical over 8 bases. The sequence came from an adult who received the AZD1222 COVID-19 vaccine. The CDR3 is CASSSTGEVEAFF. CDR3 nucleotides: TGTGCCAGCAGCTCGACAGGGGAGGTTGAAGCTTTCTTT. The entire variable domain, with the rest obtained from reference TRBV13 and TRBJ1-1, is as follows: AAGVIQSPRHLIKEKRETATLKCYPIPRHDTVYWYQQGPGQDPQFLISFYEKMQSDKGSIPDRFSAQQFSDYHSELNMSSLELGDSALYFCASSSTGEVEAFFGQGTRLTVV.